This T cell receptor (beta chain) is drawn from a study of OX40 agonist ivuxolimab in advanced cancers. From germline, CDR1 is SGHTA and CDR2 FQGNSA. Trimming took off 6 bases at V and 10 bases at J, with 19 bases between the two ends. This CDR3 is built from 14 residues. The protocol was immunoSEQ multiplex PCR, while the TCRdb copy is restricted to in-frame clones and leaves out a portion. The data show 100,000 to 150,000 clones, about 94% seen once. Samples of blood were obtained at baseline, on cycle 4 day 1, and on cycle 7 day 1. The sequence was obtained from an adult with an advanced solid tumor such as melanoma, head and neck, liver or kidney cancer. The V and J genes are TRBV7-2 and TRBJ2-1; a possible D gene is TRBD2 (6 bases). The source material was CD4+ or CD8+ T cells sorted from blood, sampled in a trial of the OX40 agonist ivuxolimab. CDR3 amino acids: CASRGDSLSGEQFF. In nucleotides, the CDR3 is TGTGCCAGCAGAGGGGACTCTCTTTCAGGAGAGCAGTTCTTC.